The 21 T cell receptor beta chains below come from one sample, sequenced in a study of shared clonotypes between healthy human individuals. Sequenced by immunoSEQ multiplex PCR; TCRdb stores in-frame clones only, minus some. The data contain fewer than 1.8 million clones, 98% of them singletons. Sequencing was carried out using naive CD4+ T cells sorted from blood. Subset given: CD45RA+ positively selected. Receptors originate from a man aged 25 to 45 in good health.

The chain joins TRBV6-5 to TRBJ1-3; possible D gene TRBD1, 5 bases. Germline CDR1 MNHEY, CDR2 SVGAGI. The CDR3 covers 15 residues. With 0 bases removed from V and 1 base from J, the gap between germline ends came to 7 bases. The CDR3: CASSYSPGSGNTIYF. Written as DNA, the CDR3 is TGTGCCAGCAGTTACTCGCCAGGGTCTGGAAACACCATATATTTT.

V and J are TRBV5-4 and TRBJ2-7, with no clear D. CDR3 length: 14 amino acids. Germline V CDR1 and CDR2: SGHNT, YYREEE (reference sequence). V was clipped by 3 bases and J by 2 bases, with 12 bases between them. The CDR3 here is CASSSGALPYEQYF. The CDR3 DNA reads TGTGCCAGCAGCTCTGGCGCACTTCCCTACGAGCAGTACTTC. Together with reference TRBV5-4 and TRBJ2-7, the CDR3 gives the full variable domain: ETGVTQSPTHLIKTRGQQVTLRCSSQSGHNTVSWYQQALGQGPQFIFQYYREEENGRGNFPPRFSGLQFPNYSSELNVNALELDDSALYLCASSSGALPYEQYFGPGTRLTVT.

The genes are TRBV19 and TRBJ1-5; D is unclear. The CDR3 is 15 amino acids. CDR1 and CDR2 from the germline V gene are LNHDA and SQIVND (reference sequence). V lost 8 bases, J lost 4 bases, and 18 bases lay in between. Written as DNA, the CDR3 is TGTGCCAGTTCCCGGGCCGTGACCCTAAATCAGCCCCAGCATTTT. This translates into CASSRAVTLNQPQHF.

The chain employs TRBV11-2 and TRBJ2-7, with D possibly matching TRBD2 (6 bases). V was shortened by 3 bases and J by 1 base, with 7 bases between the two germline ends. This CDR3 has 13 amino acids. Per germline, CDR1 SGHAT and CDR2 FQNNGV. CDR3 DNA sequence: TGTGCCAGCAGCTTCGGGACTTCCTACGAGCAGTACTTC. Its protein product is CASSFGTSYEQYF.

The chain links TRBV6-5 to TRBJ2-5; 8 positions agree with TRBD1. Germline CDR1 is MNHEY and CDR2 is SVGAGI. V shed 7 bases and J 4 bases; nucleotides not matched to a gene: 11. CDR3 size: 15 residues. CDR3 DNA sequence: TGTGCCAGCAAACGGACAGGGATCGAAGGAGAGACCCAGTACTTC. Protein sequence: CASKRTGIEGETQYF.

CDR3 nucleotide sequence: TGTGCCAGCAGCCGACAGGAAAACACTGAAGCTTTCTTT. This gives the protein CASSRQENTEAFF. This sequence joins TRBV5-4 and TRBJ1-1; the D gene is possibly TRBD1 (6 bases). The length of the CDR3 is 13 residues. The germline CDR1 and CDR2 sequences are SGHNT and YYREEE (reference sequence). V lost 4 bases and J lost 2, with 9 bases in between. The full variable domain, its missing parts supplied by reference TRBV5-4 and TRBJ1-1, is ETGVTQSPTHLIKTRGQQVTLRCSSQSGHNTVSWYQQALGQGPQFIFQYYREEENGRGNFPPRFSGLQFPNYSSELNVNALELDDSALYLCASSRQENTEAFFGQGTRLTVV.

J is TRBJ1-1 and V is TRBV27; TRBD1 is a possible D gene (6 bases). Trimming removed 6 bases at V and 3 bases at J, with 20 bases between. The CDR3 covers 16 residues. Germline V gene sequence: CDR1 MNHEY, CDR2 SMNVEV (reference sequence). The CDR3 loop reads CASSADRIPLYTEAFF. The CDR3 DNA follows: TGTGCCAGCAGCGCAGACAGGATCCCCCTTTACACTGAAGCTTTCTTT.

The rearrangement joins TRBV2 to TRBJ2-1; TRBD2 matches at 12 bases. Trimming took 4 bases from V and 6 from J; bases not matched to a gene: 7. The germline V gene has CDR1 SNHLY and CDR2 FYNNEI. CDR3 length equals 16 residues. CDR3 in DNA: TGTGCCAGCAGTGTTCTAGCGGGAGGGAAGGGCAATGAGCAGTTCTTC. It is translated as CASSVLAGGKGNEQFF. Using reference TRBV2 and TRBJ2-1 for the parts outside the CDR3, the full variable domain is EPEVTQTPSHQVTQMGQEVILRCVPISNHLYFYWYRQILGQKVEFLVSFYNNEISEKSEIFDDQFSVERPDGSNFTLKIRSTKLEDSAMYFCASSVLAGGKGNEQFFGPGTRLTVL.

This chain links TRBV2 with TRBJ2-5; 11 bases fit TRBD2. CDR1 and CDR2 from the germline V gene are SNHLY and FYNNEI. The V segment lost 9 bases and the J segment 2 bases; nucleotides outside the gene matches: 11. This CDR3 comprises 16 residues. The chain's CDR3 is CASVTGTSGFQETQYF. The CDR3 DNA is TGTGCCAGTGTGACCGGGACTAGCGGATTTCAAGAGACCCAGTACTTC.

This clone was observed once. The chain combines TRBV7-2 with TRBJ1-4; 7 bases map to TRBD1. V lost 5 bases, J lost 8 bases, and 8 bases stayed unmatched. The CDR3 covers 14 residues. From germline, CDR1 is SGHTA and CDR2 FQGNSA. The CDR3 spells CASSPQGLREKLFF. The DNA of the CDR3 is TGTGCCAGCAGCCCACAGGGGCTGAGGGAAAAACTGTTTTTT.

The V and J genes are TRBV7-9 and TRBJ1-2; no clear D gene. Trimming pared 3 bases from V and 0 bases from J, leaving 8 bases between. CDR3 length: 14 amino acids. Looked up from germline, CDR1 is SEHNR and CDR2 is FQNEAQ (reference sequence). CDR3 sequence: CASSFRATNYGYTF. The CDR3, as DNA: TGTGCCAGCAGCTTTAGGGCCACTAACTATGGCTACACCTTC.

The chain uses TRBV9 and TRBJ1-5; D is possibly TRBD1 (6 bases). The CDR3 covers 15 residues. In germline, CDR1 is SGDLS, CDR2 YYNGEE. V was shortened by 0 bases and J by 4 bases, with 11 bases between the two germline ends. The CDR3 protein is CASSVEGDKNQPQHF. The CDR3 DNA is TGTGCCAGCAGCGTAGAAGGGGACAAAAATCAGCCCCAGCATTTT.

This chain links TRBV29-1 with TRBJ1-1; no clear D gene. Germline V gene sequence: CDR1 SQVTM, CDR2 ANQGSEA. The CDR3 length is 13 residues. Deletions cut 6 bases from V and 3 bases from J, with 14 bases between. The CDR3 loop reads CSVGWAGDTEAFF. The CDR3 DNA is TGCAGCGTCGGATGGGCGGGCGACACTGAAGCTTTCTTT.

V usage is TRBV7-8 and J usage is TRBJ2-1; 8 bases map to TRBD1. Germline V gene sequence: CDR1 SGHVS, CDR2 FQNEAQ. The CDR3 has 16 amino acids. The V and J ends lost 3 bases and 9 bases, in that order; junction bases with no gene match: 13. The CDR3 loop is CASSFGVSVGQAEQFF. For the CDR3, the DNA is TGTGCCAGCAGCTTCGGTGTGTCGGTGGGACAGGCTGAGCAGTTCTTC. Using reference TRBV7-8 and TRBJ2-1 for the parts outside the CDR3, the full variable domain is GAGVSQSPRYKVAKRGQDVALRCDPISGHVSLFWYQQALGQGPEFLTYFQNEAQLDKSGLPSDRFFAERPEGSVSTLKIQRTQQEDSAVYLCASSFGVSVGQAEQFFGPGTRLTVL.

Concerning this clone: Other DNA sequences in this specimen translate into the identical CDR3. The CDR3 DNA reads as TGTGCCAGCAGTAGCAGGGGCTATGGCTACACCTTC. Amino acids: CASSSRGYGYTF. The V gene is TRBV28, the J gene TRBJ1-2; the D gene is possibly TRBD1 (6 bases). Deletions cut 5 bases from V and 4 bases from J, with 8 bases between. The CDR3 length is 12 residues. CDR1 and CDR2 from the germline V gene are MDHEN and SYDVKM.

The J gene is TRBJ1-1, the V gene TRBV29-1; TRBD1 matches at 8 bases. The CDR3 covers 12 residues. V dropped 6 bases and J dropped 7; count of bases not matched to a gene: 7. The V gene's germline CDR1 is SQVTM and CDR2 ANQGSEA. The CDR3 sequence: CSVAGQVHEAFF. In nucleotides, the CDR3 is TGCAGCGTAGCGGGACAGGTTCATGAAGCTTTCTTT.

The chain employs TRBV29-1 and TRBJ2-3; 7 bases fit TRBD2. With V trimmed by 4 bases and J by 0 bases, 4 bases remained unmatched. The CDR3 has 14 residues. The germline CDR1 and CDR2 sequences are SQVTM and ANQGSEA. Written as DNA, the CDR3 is TGCAGCGTTGCCGGTAGCGGGAGCACAGATACGCAGTATTTT. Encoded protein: CSVAGSGSTDTQYF.

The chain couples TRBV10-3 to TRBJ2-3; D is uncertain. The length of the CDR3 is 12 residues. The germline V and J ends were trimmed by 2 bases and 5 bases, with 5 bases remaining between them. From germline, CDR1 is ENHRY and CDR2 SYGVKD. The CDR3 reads CAISEKRDTQYF. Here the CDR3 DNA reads TGTGCCATCAGTGAGAAAAGAGATACGCAGTATTTT.

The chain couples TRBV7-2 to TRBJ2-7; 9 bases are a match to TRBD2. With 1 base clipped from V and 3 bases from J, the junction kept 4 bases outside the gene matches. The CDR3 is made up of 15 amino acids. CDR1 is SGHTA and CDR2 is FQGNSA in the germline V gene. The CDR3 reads CASSLGVSGSYEQYF. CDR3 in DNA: TGTGCCAGCAGCTTAGGTGTTAGCGGGAGCTACGAGCAGTACTTC.

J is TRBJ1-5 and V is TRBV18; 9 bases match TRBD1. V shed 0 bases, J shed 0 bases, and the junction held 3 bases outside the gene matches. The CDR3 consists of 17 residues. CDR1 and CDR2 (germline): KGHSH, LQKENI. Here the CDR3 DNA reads TGTGCCAGCTCACCACCTAGGACAGGGGTTAGCAATCAGCCCCAGCATTTT. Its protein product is CASSPPRTGVSNQPQHF.

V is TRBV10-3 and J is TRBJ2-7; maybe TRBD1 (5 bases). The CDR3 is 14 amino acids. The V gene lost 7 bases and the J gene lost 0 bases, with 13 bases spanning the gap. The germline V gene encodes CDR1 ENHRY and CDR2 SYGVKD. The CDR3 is CAITQRQISYEQYF. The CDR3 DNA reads TGTGCCATCACTCAGCGACAGATCTCCTACGAGCAGTACTTC.